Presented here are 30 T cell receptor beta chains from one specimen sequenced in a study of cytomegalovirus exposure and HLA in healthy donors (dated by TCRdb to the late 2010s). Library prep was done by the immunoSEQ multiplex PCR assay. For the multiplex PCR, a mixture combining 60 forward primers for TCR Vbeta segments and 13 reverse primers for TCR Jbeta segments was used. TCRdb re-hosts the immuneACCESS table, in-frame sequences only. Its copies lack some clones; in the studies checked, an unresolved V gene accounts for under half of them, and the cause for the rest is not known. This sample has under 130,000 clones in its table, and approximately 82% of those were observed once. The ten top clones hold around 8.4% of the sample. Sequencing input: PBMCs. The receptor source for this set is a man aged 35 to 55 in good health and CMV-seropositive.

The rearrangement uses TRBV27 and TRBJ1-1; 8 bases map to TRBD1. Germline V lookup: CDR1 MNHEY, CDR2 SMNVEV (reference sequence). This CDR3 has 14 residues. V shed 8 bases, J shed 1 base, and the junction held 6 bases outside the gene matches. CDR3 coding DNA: TGTGCCAGCGAGTCCGGGACAGGGAACACTGAAGCTTTCTTT. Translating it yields CASESGTGNTEAFF.

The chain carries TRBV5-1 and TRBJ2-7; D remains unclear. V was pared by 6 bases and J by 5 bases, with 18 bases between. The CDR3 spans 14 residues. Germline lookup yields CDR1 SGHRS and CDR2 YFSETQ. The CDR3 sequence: CASTSPVVPHEQYF. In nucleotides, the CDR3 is TGCGCCAGCACTTCCCCGGTGGTTCCCCACGAGCAGTACTTC.

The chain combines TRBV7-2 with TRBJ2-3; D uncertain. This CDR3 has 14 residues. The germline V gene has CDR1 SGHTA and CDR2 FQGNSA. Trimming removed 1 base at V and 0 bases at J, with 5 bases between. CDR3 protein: CASSLERSTDTQYF. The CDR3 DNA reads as TGTGCCAGCAGCTTAGAGCGTAGCACAGATACGCAGTATTTT.

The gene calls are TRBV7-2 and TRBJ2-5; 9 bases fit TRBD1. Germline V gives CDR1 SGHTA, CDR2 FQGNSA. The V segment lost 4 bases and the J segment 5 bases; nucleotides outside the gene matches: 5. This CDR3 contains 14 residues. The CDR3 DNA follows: TGTGCCAGCAGCTCGGGACAGGGTAGGGAGACCCAGTACTTC. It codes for CASSSGQGRETQYF.

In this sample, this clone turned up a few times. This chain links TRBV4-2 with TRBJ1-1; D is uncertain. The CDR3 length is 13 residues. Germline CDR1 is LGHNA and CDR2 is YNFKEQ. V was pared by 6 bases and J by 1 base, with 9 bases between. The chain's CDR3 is CASRSRANTEAFF. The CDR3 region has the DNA TGTGCCAGCAGATCGAGGGCGAACACTGAAGCTTTCTTT.

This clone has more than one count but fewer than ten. CDR3 in amino acids: CASSPTSGNYEQYF. The CDR3 DNA follows: TGTGCCAGCTCACCAACTAGCGGGAACTACGAGCAGTACTTC. The chain couples TRBV18 to TRBJ2-7; 10 positions match TRBD2. Germline CDR1 is KGHSH and CDR2 is LQKENI. This CDR3 has 14 residues. J gave up 3 bases and V 2 bases, and 1 base lay outside the gene matches.

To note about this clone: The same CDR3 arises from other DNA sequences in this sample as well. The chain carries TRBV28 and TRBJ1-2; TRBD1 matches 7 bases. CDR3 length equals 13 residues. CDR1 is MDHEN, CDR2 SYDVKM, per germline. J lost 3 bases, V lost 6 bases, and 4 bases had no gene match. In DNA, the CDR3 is TGTGCCAGCAGATCCGGGACAGACTATGGCTACACCTTC. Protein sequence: CASRSGTDYGYTF.

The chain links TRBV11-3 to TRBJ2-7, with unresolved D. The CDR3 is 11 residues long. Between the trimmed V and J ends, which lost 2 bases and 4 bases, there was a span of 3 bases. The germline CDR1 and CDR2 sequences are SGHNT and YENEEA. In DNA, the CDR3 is TGTGCCAGCAGCTTACGGTACGAGCAGTACTTC. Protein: CASSLRYEQYF.

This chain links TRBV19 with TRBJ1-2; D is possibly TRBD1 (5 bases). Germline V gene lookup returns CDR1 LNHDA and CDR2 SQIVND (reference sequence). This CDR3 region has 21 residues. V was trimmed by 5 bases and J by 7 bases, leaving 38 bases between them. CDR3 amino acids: CASSPLGMITQAERVDRGYTF. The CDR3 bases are TGTGCCAGTAGTCCTCTAGGAATGATCACACAGGCCGAAAGGGTCGATCGTGGCTACACCTTC. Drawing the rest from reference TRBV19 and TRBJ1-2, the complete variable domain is DGGITQSPKYLFRKEGQNVTLSCEQNLNHDAMYWYRQDPGQGLRLIYYSQIVNDFQKGDIAEGYSVSREKKESFPLTVTSAQKNPTAFYLCASSPLGMITQAERVDRGYTFGSGTRLTVV.

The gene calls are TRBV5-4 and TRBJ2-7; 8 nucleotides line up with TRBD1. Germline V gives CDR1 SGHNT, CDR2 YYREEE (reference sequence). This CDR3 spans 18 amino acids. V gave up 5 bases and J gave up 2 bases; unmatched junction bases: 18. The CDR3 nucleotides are TGTGCCAGCAGGAAACGTCCGGGACAGGTTTTTGGGACCTACGAGCAGTACTTC. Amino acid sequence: CASRKRPGQVFGTYEQYF. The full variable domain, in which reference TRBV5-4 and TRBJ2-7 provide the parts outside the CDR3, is ETGVTQSPTHLIKTRGQQVTLRCSSQSGHNTVSWYQQALGQGPQFIFQYYREEENGRGNFPPRFSGLQFPNYSSELNVNALELDDSALYLCASRKRPGQVFGTYEQYFGPGTRLTVT.

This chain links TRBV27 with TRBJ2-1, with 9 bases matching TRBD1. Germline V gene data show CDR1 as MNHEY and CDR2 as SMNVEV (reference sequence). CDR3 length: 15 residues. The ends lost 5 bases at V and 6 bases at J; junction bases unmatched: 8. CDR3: CASSPETGGFNEQFF. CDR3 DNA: TGTGCCAGCAGTCCCGAGACAGGGGGTTTCAATGAGCAGTTCTTC.

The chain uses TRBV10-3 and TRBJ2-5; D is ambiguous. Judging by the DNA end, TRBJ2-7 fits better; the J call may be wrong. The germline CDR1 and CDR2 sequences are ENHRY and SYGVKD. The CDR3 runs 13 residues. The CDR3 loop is CAISENFSYEQYF. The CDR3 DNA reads TGTGCCATCAGTGAAAACTTCTCCTACGAGCAGTACTTC.

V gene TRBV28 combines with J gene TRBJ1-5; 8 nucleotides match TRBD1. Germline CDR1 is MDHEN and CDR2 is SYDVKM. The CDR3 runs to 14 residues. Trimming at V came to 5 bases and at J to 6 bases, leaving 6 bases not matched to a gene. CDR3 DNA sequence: TGTGCCAGCAGTGCCGGGACAGGTCTTCAGCCCCAGCATTTT. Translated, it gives CASSAGTGLQPQHF.

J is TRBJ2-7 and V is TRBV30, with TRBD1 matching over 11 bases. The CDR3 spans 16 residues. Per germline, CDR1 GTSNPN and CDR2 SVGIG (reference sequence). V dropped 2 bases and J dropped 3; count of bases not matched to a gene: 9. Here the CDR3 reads CAWSLVRTGGFYEQYF. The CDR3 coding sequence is TGTGCCTGGAGTCTTGTAAGGACAGGGGGCTTCTACGAGCAGTACTTC.

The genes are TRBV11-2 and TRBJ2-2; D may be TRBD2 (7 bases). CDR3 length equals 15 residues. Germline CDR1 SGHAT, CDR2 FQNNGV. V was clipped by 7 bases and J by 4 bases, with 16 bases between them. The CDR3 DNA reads TGTGCCAGCATAAGGGGGGGGGCGCGCACCGGGGAGCTGTTTTTT. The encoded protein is CASIRGGARTGELFF.

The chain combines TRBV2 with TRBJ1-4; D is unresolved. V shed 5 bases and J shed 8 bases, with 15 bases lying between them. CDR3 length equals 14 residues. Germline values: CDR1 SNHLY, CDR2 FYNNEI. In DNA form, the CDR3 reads TGTGCCAGCAGTCTATCTGAGGGAGAAGAAAAACTGTTTTTT. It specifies CASSLSEGEEKLFF. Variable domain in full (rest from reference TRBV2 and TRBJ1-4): EPEVTQTPSHQVTQMGQEVILRCVPISNHLYFYWYRQILGQKVEFLVSFYNNEISEKSEIFDDQFSVERPDGSNFTLKIRSTKLEDSAMYFCASSLSEGEEKLFFGSGTQLSVL.

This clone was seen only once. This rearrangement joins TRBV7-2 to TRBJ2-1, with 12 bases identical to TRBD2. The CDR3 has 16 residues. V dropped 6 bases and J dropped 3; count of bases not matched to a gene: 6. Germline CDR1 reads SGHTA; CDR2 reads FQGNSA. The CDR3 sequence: CASSPSGGAVYNEQFF. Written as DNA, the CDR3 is TGTGCCAGCAGTCCTAGCGGGGGGGCCGTCTACAATGAGCAGTTCTTC.

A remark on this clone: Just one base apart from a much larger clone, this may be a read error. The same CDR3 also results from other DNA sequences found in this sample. DNA for the CDR3: TGTGCCAGCAGCCTGACAGGGTATGGCTACACCTTC. Protein sequence: CASSLTGYGYTF. This rearrangement joins TRBV5-5 to TRBJ1-2, with 7 bases aligning to TRBD1. Trimming took 4 bases from V and 5 from J; bases not matched to a gene: 2. The CDR3 has 12 residues. CDR1 and CDR2 from the germline V gene are SGHKS and YYEKEE (reference sequence).

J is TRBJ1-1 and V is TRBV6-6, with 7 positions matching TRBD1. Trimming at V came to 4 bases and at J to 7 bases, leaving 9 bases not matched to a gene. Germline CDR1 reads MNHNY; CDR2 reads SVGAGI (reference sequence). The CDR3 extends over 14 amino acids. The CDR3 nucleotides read TGTGCCAGCAGTTCCGTCGACAGGGCGGGTGAAGCTTTCTTT. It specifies CASSSVDRAGEAFF.

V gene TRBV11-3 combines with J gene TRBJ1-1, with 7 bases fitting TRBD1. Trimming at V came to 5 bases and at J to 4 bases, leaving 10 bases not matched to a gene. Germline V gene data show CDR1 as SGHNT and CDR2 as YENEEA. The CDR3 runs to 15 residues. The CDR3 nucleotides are TGTGCCAGCAGCCCTGGGGACAGCTTGATCACTGAAGCTTTCTTT. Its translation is CASSPGDSLITEAFF. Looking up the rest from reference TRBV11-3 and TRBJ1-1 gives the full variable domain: EAGVVQSPRYKIIEKKQPVAFWCNPISGHNTLYWYLQNLGQGPELLIRYENEEAVDDSQLPKDRFSAERLKGVDSTLKIQPAELGDSAVYLCASSPGDSLITEAFFGQGTRLTVV.

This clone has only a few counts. The CDR3 coding sequence is TGTGCCAGCAGTTCGTACGTCTTCGGGGTAGGGAACTACGAGCAGTACTTC. Translated, it gives CASSSYVFGVGNYEQYF. The V and J genes are TRBV5-8 and TRBJ2-7, with D perhaps matching TRBD2 (5 bases). V lost 5 bases, J lost 3 bases, and 24 bases lay in between. The CDR3 is 17 amino acids. Germline V gives CDR1 SGHTS, CDR2 YDEGEE. Looking up the rest from reference TRBV5-8 and TRBJ2-7 gives the full variable domain: EAGVTQSPTHLIKTRGQQATLRCSPISGHTSVYWYQQALGLGLQFLLWYDEGEERNRGNFPPRFSGRQFPNYSSELNVNALELEDSALYLCASSSYVFGVGNYEQYFGPGTRLTVT.

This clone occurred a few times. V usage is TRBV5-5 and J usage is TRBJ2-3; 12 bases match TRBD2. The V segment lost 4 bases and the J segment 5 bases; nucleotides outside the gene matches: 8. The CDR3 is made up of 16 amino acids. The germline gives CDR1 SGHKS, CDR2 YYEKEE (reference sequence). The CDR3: CASSRGLAGNGDTQYF. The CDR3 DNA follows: TGTGCCAGCAGCCGAGGACTAGCGGGAAATGGAGATACGCAGTATTTT. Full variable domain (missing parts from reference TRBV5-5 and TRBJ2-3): DAGVTQSPTHLIKTRGQQVTLRCSPISGHKSVSWYQQVLGQGPQFIFQYYEKEERGRGNFPDRFSARQFPNYSSELNVNALLLGDSALYLCASSRGLAGNGDTQYFGPGTRLTVL.

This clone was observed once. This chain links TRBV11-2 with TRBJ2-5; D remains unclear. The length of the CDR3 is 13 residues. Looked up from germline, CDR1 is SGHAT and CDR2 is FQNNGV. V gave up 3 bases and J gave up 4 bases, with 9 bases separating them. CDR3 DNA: TGTGCCAGCAGCTTCGTAGCTGTAGAGACCCAGTACTTC. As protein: CASSFVAVETQYF.

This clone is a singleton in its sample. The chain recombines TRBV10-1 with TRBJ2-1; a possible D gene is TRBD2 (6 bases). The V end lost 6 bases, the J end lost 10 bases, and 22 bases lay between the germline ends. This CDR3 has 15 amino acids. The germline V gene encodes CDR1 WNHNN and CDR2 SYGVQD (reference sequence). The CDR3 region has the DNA TGCGCCAGCAGCCACGGGGTCGGTGGGGGGTACGAGCAGTTCTTC. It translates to CASSHGVGGGYEQFF.

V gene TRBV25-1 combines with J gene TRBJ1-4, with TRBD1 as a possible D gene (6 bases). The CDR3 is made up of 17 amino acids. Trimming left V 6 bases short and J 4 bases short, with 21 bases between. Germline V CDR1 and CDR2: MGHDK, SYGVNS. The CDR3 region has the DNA TGTGCCAGCAGCCCGACAGTGGGGGCTTGGGGTAATGAAAAACTGTTTTTT. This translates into CASSPTVGAWGNEKLFF.

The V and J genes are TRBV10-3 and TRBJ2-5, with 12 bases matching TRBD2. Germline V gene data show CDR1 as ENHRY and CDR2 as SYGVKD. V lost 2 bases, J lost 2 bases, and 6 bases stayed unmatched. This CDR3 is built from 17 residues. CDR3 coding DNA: TGTGCCATCAGTGAGCCGGGGACTAGCGGGTTGCAAGAGACCCAGTACTTC. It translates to CAISEPGTSGLQETQYF.

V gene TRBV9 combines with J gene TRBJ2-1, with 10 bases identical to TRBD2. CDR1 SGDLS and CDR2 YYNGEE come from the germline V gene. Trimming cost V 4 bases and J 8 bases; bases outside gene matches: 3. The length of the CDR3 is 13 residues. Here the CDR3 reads CASSLAGVDEQFF. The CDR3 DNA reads TGTGCCAGCAGCCTAGCGGGAGTGGATGAGCAGTTCTTC.

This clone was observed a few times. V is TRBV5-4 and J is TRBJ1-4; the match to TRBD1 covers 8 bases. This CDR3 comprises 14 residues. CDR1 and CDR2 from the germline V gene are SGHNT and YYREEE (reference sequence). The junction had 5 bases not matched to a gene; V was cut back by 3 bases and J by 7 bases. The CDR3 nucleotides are TGTGCCAGCAGCTACGGACAGGGAACTGAAAAACTGTTTTTT. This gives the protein CASSYGQGTEKLFF. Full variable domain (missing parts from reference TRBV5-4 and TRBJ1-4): ETGVTQSPTHLIKTRGQQVTLRCSSQSGHNTVSWYQQALGQGPQFIFQYYREEENGRGNFPPRFSGLQFPNYSSELNVNALELDDSALYLCASSYGQGTEKLFFGSGTQLSVL.

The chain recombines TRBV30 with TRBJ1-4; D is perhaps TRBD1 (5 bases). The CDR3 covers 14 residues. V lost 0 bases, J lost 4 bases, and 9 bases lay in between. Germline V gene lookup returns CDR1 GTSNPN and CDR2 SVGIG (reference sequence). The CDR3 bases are TGTGCCTGGAGTGTGGGAGGGGTTAATGAAAAACTGTTTTTT. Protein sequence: CAWSVGGVNEKLFF.

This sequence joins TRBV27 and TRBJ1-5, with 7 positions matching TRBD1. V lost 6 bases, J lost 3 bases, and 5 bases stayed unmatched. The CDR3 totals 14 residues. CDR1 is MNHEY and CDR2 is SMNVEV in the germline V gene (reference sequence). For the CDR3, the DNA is TGTGCCAGCAGCTTTACAGGGGTCAATCAGCCCCAGCATTTT. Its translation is CASSFTGVNQPQHF.